This T cell receptor (beta chain) came from a study of blood T cell repertoires in COVID-19. Overall study context: The origin of the acute and convalescent COVID-19 samples was the United States, Italy and Spain.

Profiling relied on immunoSEQ multiplex PCR, and the TCRdb table lists in-frame clones only, not all of them. The sample shows 210,000 or so clones, 88% of them seen only once. CDR1 SGHDT and CDR2 YYEEEE come from the germline V gene. With V trimmed by 6 bases and J by 3 bases, 8 bases remained unmatched. The CDR3 totals 15 residues. The source material was peripheral blood. The chain carries TRBV5-6 and TRBJ2-1; TRBD2 matches at 8 bases. This TCR derives from a woman aged 60-75 years with acute or convalescent COVID-19. The DNA for the CDR3 is TGTGCCAGCATCCTGCGGGGGGCGTTCTACAATGAGCAGTTCTTC. Amino acids: CASILRGAFYNEQFF.